This T cell receptor beta chain comes out of a study of blood T cell repertoires in COVID-19. Study summary: PBMCs, B-cell-depleted T cells, or T cells were the source of the cDNA or gDNA that made up the material.

Profiled with immunoSEQ multiplex PCR; TCRdb holds only in-frame clones, not every one. The table lists fewer than 400,000 clones, 65% to 85% of them singletons. This CDR3 contains 14 residues. Per the germline V gene, CDR1 is MNHEY and CDR2 is SVGEGT. Trimming shortened V by 4 bases and J by 1 base, and 5 bases separated the two germline ends. The count of this clone is one. The chain is built from TRBV6-2 or TRBV6-3 and TRBJ2-6, with D perhaps TRBD1 (5 bases). The origin of this receptor is a man aged 25 to 40 with active or convalescent COVID-19. Sequenced input: peripheral blood. CDR3: CASSWTSGANVLTF. The CDR3 DNA reads as TGTGCCAGCAGTTGGACATCTGGGGCCAACGTCCTGACTTTC.